This is a list of T cell receptor beta chains from one sample in a study of shared clonotypes between healthy human individuals. Generated by immunoSEQ multiplex PCR, the TCRdb table keeps only in-frame clones and is missing some. The sample shows a few million clones, around 93% of them seen only once. The material sequenced was naive CD8+ T cells from PBMCs. These receptors were obtained from a young man in good health. Some clones in this sample may be carry-over from other donors' samples. CDR3s include the opening cysteine and the closing phenylalanine or tryptophan.

V gene,J gene,CDR3 protein
TRBV13,TRBJ2-5,CASSPDRQETQYF
TRBV6-1,TRBJ2-7,CASSEPGLGGCEQYF
TRBV19,TRBJ1-1,CASSIPPPGDTEAFF
TRBV7-3,TRBJ2-3,CASSPSASTDTQYF
TRBV4-1,TRBJ2-1,CASSQEHTLAYNEQFF
TRBV7-3,TRBJ2-5,CASSLLGTDQETQYF
TRBV7-2,TRBJ2-3,CASSPIGGTDTQYF
TRBV28,TRBJ2-7,CASSGDRSYEQYF
TRBV4-2,TRBJ2-7,CASSQEFQDEQYF
TRBV29-1,TRBJ2-3,CSVRESTDTQYF
TRBV6-6,TRBJ2-3,CASRSGVMPDTQYF
TRBV7-9,TRBJ2-7,CASSLARSDRGEQYF
TRBV28,TRBJ2-5,CASRGRQETQYF
TRBV5-1,TRBJ2-1,CASSLGTGDEQFF
TRBV29-1,TRBJ2-7,CSVEGRTGVTYEQYF
TRBV25-1,TRBJ2-5,CASSEYRGETQYF
TRBV7-8,TRBJ2-3,CASSLWREGPDTQYF
TRBV13,TRBJ2-1,CASSSRARTGTGSDYNEQFF
TRBV6-5,TRBJ2-7,CASSYAMTGVVYEQYF
TRBV2,TRBJ1-2,CASSEYRTEAYGYTF
TRBV15,TRBJ2-1,CATSRVWYNEQFF
TRBV5-4,TRBJ1-1,CASSVGTTYLGAEAFF
TRBV5-1,TRBJ2-6,CASSSTRGANVLTF
TRBV13,TRBJ2-1,CASSYGRGGKDEQFF
TRBV7-8,TRBJ2-3,CASSLGVTGGVTDTQYF
TRBV5-6,TRBJ2-7,CASSLGTSGAYEQYF
TRBV9,TRBJ2-7,CASSNPDRVPEQYF
TRBV7-8,TRBJ2-1,CASSLGSGRDNEQFF
TRBV7-6,TRBJ1-1,CASSPTLNTEAFF
TRBV19,TRBJ1-1,CASSISGNTEAFF
TRBV19,TRBJ2-7,CASSSRLLDEQYF
TRBV14,TRBJ2-2,CASSQDPQGALTGELFF
TRBV25-1,TRBJ2-7,CASSYGAEDEQYF
TRBV4-1,TRBJ2-1,CASSQDRGPGNEQFF
TRBV5-4,TRBJ2-7,CASSLRPSGTYEQYF
TRBV15,TRBJ1-2,CATSRVDAANYGYTF
TRBV10-3,TRBJ1-1,CAIRLDRGRYTEAFF
TRBV7-6,TRBJ2-3,CASSQLAGGTDTQYF
TRBV11-2,TRBJ2-7,CASSLDWTRAQYF
TRBV6-5,TRBJ1-5,CASRTGSNQPQHF
TRBV5-6,TRBJ2-5,CASSVTSGRVETQYF
TRBV30,TRBJ2-2,CAWSPSRDRVRELFF
TRBV5-4,TRBJ2-2,CASSSRTGADTGELFF
TRBV29-1,TRBJ1-4,CSVDLGEKLFF
TRBV2,TRBJ1-1,CASSDSVVGTEAFF
TRBV5-1,TRBJ1-1,CASSYGQRNTEAFF
TRBV15,TRBJ1-5,CATRGSGQGYNQPQHF
TRBV9,TRBJ1-1,CASRPGGANTEAFF
TRBV5-6,TRBJ1-5,CASSLGGGQPQHF
TRBV13,TRBJ2-7,CASSERPPSGGTYEQYF
TRBV6-1,TRBJ2-1,CASSDGTGSYNEQFF